A selection of T cell receptor beta chains follows, all from one sample in a study of T cells in tuberculosis. The assay was immunoSEQ multiplex PCR, and TCRdb's table has in-frame clones only and misses some. The sample lists tens of thousands of clones, about 92% occurring once. The sequencing input was PBMCs. Receptor source: a donor between 5 and 29 years old with latent tuberculosis or without tuberculosis infection. Both conserved end residues are trimmed from each CDR3.

V gene | CDR3 protein
TRBV7-2 | ASSFTGGYGYT
TRBV28 | ASSLTGYEQY
TRBV2 | ASSEDTGGVTGELF
TRBV7-3 | ASSLIGGNSPLH
TRBV25-1 | ASGNAGVHEQY
TRBV27 | ASSKTGGLNTEAF
TRBV7-2 | ASSFGLLVSTDTQY
TRBV11-2 | ASSPGAGTHQPQH
TRBV14 | ASSLYGGVYGYT
TRBV5-4 | ASSPIGGGGREGYTDTQY
TRBV6-1 | ASSDEETNTEAF
TRBV25-1 | ASSEARGGGGELF
TRBV28 | ASRRGPDRVGQPQH
TRBV29-1 | SVEHRQGRGYGYT
TRBV28 | ASSSPAGVFRYEQY
TRBV7-2 | ASSPPGTSGGAGTGELF
TRBV15 | ATSRVNADTQY
TRBV7-2 | ASSPQAIANYGYT
TRBV15 | ATRMTGVGNQPQH
TRBV6-5 | ASSYSSKFRDEQF
TRBV28 | ASSTQGAPYTGELF
TRBV19 | ASSITRTGTYEQY
TRBV9 | ASSVIGQLTYNEQF
TRBV30 | AWDQGTGANVLT
TRBV7-2 | ASSSLGTSLDEQY
TRBV5-1 | ASSTGLAKNIQY
TRBV9 | ASSVGDRSTDTQY